The T cell receptor (beta chain) under discussion was sequenced for a study of shared clonotypes between healthy human individuals. As for the study in general: Every donor yielded three CD4 naive, three CD4 memory, two CD8 naive and one CD8 memory plate. The study, taken as a whole, reports: Among donors, the sharing of clonotypes was expected to be influenced by sequencing depth. Larger estimated richness was generally seen in naive subsets than in memory subsets.

Per the original data handling: Owing to the provision of junction-only sequences devoid of quality scores by immunoSEQ, filtering differed. Only in-frame clones appear in the TCRdb table, and some are missing; sequencing was by immunoSEQ multiplex PCR. The DNA was the basis for D and trimming; V, J and clone size are from that table. The profile shows approximately 940,000 clones, more than 75% of them singletons. Per the germline V gene, CDR1 is SGHRS and CDR2 is YFSETQ. V was shortened by 0 bases and J by 10 bases, with 8 bases between the two germline ends. The CDR3 runs to 13 residues. In its sample, this clone was seen many times. Antigen: not known.

Source material: memory CD4+ T cells sorted from blood. Subset here: CD45RA-negative fraction. The receptor comes from a man in his late teens or twenties in good health. V usage is TRBV5-1 and J usage is TRBJ1-6; D is ambiguous. Here the CDR3 reads CASSLETESPLHF. CDR3 coding DNA: TGCGCCAGCAGCTTGGAGACCGAATCACCCCTCCACTTT.